These 28 T cell receptor beta chains were sequenced from one sample in a study of OX40 agonist ivuxolimab in advanced cancers. Sequencing used immunoSEQ multiplex PCR; TCRdb keeps in-frame clones, though not all of them. The sample lists 75,000 to 100,000 clones; less than 85% were seen once. Sequenced here: CD4+ or CD8+ T cells sorted from blood, sampled in a trial of the OX40 agonist ivuxolimab. These receptor sequences come from an adult with an advanced solid tumor such as melanoma, head and neck, liver or kidney cancer.

The gene calls are TRBV6-6 and TRBJ2-7; 8 bases line up with TRBD2. The CDR3 contains 14 residues. CDR1 is MNHNY, CDR2 SVGAGI, per germline (reference sequence). J was trimmed by 3 bases and V by 2 bases; bases with no gene match: 3. The CDR3 DNA follows: TGTGCCAGCAGTTACGGCCTAGCGGGCTACGAGCAGTACTTC. This translates into CASSYGLAGYEQYF.

The chain couples TRBV7-2 to TRBJ1-3, with a tentative D call TRBD1 (6 bases). Germline values: CDR1 SGHTA, CDR2 FQGNSA. The CDR3 extends over 17 amino acids. V lost 4 bases, J lost 0 bases, and 16 bases lay in between. The DNA for the CDR3 is TGTGCCAGCAGCTCCGTTACCAGGGGACGCTCTGGAAACACCATATATTTT. Protein: CASSSVTRGRSGNTIYF.

V is TRBV19 and J is TRBJ2-5, with D perhaps TRBD1 (5 bases). CDR1 is LNHDA and CDR2 is SQIVND in the germline V gene (reference sequence). Trimming took 0 bases from V and 0 from J, leaving 8 bases between them. This CDR3 region has 15 residues. The CDR3 coding sequence is TGTGCCAGTAGTATAGATACAGGTTACCAAGAGACCCAGTACTTC. Encoded protein: CASSIDTGYQETQYF.

The chain combines TRBV15 with TRBJ2-3; 7 bases fit TRBD2. V lost 0 bases to trimming and J lost 0 bases; unmatched junction nucleotides: 9. Per the germline V gene, CDR1 is LNHNV and CDR2 is YYDKDF (reference sequence). This CDR3 has 18 amino acids. The CDR3 is CATSRDPVAGPSTDTQYF. CDR3 nucleotide sequence: TGTGCCACCAGCAGAGACCCCGTAGCGGGTCCTAGCACAGATACGCAGTATTTT.

The rearrangement uses TRBV23-1 and TRBJ2-3; 7 bases are shared with TRBD2. TRBV23-1 is an open reading frame, and its role is uncertain. The CDR3 runs 20 residues. V shed 0 bases and J 1 base; nucleotides not matched to a gene: 16. The CDR3 is CASSQSRTPTPGGGTDTQYF. The CDR3 DNA reads TGCGCCAGCAGTCAATCCCGAACACCCACCCCGGGAGGCGGCACAGATACGCAGTATTTT.

The chain employs TRBV6-5 and TRBJ2-7, with TRBD2 matching over 9 bases. CDR1 and CDR2 (germline): MNHEY, SVGAGI. V dropped 5 bases and J dropped 2; count of bases not matched to a gene: 1. This CDR3 contains 13 residues. The CDR3 region is CASSPSGTYEQYF. The DNA for the CDR3 is TGTGCCAGCAGTCCTAGCGGGACCTACGAGCAGTACTTC.

The rearrangement uses TRBV15 and TRBJ2-7; 10 nucleotides agree with TRBD2. CDR1 and CDR2 (germline): LNHNV, YYDKDF (reference sequence). The CDR3 has 15 residues. After removal of 3 bases from V and 1 base from J, the junction contained 3 bases not matched to a gene. DNA for the CDR3: TGTGCCACCAGCAGGGGAGCGGGGGGGTCCTACGAGCAGTACTTC. It yields the protein CATSRGAGGSYEQYF.

V usage is TRBV5-1 and J usage is TRBJ2-7; maybe TRBD1 (9 bases). Deletions cut 4 bases from V and 4 bases from J, with 21 bases between. The CDR3 is 16 amino acids. The germline CDR1 and CDR2 sequences are SGHRS and YFSETQ. In nucleotides, the CDR3 is TGCGCCAGCAGCCCGGGAGGGACAGGGAATAATTACGAGCAGTACTTC. It translates to CASSPGGTGNNYEQYF.

This chain links TRBV11-2 with TRBJ2-3, with a tentative D call TRBD1 (6 bases). This CDR3 is built from 13 residues. The V gene's germline CDR1 is SGHAT and CDR2 FQNNGV. V lost 4 bases and J lost 2, with 7 bases in between. CDR3 in amino acids: CASSWTDTDTQYF. The CDR3 region has the DNA TGTGCCAGCAGCTGGACAGACACAGATACGCAGTATTTT.

The chain is built from TRBV6-5 and TRBJ2-3; D is undetermined. CDR3 length: 13 residues. CDR1 and CDR2 from the germline V gene are MNHEY and SVGAGI. Trimming pared 2 bases from V and 4 bases from J, leaving 7 bases between. CDR3 bases: TGTGCCAGCAGTTACGAGTGGGCAGATACGCAGTATTTT. Protein product: CASSYEWADTQYF.

V usage is TRBV27 and J usage is TRBJ2-1; 12 positions match TRBD2. V gave up 5 bases and J gave up 4 bases; unmatched junction bases: 9. Germline CDR1 reads MNHEY; CDR2 reads SMNVEV (reference sequence). The CDR3 totals 17 residues. CDR3 loop: CASSPNGLAGTYNEQFF. DNA of the CDR3: TGTGCCAGCAGTCCAAATGGACTAGCGGGAACTTACAATGAGCAGTTCTTC.

This clone was recorded once. The chain recombines TRBV19 with TRBJ2-3, with 12 positions matching TRBD2. J was trimmed by 2 bases and V by 4 bases; bases with no gene match: 4. CDR3 length: 16 amino acids. Looked up from germline, CDR1 is LNHDA and CDR2 is SQIVND (reference sequence). The CDR3 is CASSKGLAGPTDTQYF. Here the CDR3 DNA reads TGTGCCAGTAGTAAAGGACTAGCGGGACCCACAGATACGCAGTATTTT. Using reference TRBV19 and TRBJ2-3 for the parts outside the CDR3, the full variable domain is DGGITQSPKYLFRKEGQNVTLSCEQNLNHDAMYWYRQDPGQGLRLIYYSQIVNDFQKGDIAEGYSVSREKKESFPLTVTSAQKNPTAFYLCASSKGLAGPTDTQYFGPGTRLTVL.

The chain recombines TRBV19 with TRBJ1-4, with D perhaps TRBD1 (6 bases). This CDR3 spans 14 amino acids. V lost 4 bases, J lost 2 bases, and 8 bases lay in between. Germline assignment: CDR1 LNHDA and CDR2 SQIVND (reference sequence). The CDR3, as DNA: TGTGCCAGTAGTACACAGGGTACTAATGAAAAACTGTTTTTT. It is translated as CASSTQGTNEKLFF.

The gene calls are TRBV19 and TRBJ2-2; no reliable D call. This CDR3 contains 14 residues. The ends were cut back, 3 bases at V and 8 bases at J, with 13 bases in the middle. Germline-derived CDR1 and CDR2 are LNHDA and SQIVND (reference sequence). The CDR3 bases are TGTGCCAGTAGTATCCCGGCTGGTCGGGGGGAGCTGTTTTTT. Encoded protein: CASSIPAGRGELFF.

The chain carries TRBV19 and TRBJ2-3; 9 nucleotides agree with TRBD2. CDR1 and CDR2 (germline): LNHDA, SQIVND (reference sequence). This CDR3 comprises 20 residues. Unmatched junction bases numbered 16, after V lost 3 bases and J lost 0 bases. The CDR3 sequence: CASSIRGGRETTSSTDTQYF. CDR3 DNA sequence: TGTGCCAGTAGTATTAGGGGCGGGAGGGAGACTACATCTAGCACAGATACGCAGTATTTT.

This sequence joins TRBV7-2 and TRBJ1-2; a weak D match, TRBD1 (5 bases). The V and J ends lost 7 bases and 4 bases respectively, with 16 bases between them. This CDR3 spans 14 amino acids. Germline assignment: CDR1 SGHTA and CDR2 FQGNSA. The CDR3 nucleotides read TGTGCCAGCACCTACCCGGGGGACGGCTATGGCTACACCTTC. This encodes CASTYPGDGYGYTF.

The V and J genes are TRBV5-8 and TRBJ1-2, with 10 bases aligning to TRBD1. The CDR3 length is 15 residues. J was trimmed by 6 bases and V by 4 bases; bases with no gene match: 9. Germline values: CDR1 SGHTS, CDR2 YDEGEE. The CDR3 DNA follows: TGTGCCAGCAGCCTATGGACAGGGGGTTCGGATGGCTACACCTTC. Residues: CASSLWTGGSDGYTF.

In nucleotides, the CDR3 is TGTGCCAGCAGTTTCAGGGGAGTCAATTCACCCCTCCACTTT. Translating gives CASSFRGVNSPLHF. The V call is TRBV7-2, the J call TRBJ1-6; tentatively, D is TRBD1 (6 bases). V lost 6 bases, J lost 7 bases, and 13 bases lay in between. Germline loops: CDR1 SGHTA, CDR2 FQGNSA. The CDR3 contains 14 residues.

This clone was recorded only once. The chain uses TRBV9 and TRBJ1-2; D perhaps matches TRBD1 (6 bases). With 4 bases removed from V and 5 bases from J, the gap between germline ends came to 12 bases. Germline assignment: CDR1 SGDLS and CDR2 YYNGEE. The CDR3 contains 13 residues. The CDR3 nucleotides are TGTGCCAGCAGCCCAACAGGGATTTATGGCTACACCTTC. Translated, it gives CASSPTGIYGYTF.

This clone was detected only a few times. The V and J genes are TRBV4-1 and TRBJ2-7; 12 nucleotides align to TRBD2. With V trimmed by 3 bases and J by 3 bases, 9 bases remained unmatched. CDR3 length equals 17 residues. CDR1 is MGHRA and CDR2 is YSYEKL in the germline V gene. The CDR3 DNA follows: TGCGCCAGCAGCCAGGCTAGCGGGAGGGGATCATTCTACGAGCAGTACTTC. This sequence encodes CASSQASGRGSFYEQYF.

This chain connects TRBV4-1 to TRBJ2-1, with a weak D call TRBD2 (5 bases). Trimming took off 8 bases at V and 7 bases at J, with 15 bases between the two ends. The CDR3 is made up of 13 amino acids. The germline CDR1 and CDR2 sequences are MGHRA and YSYEKL. The CDR3 DNA reads TGCGCCAGCCGATCGGCAGCGGAGAATGAGCAGTTCTTC. It encodes CASRSAAENEQFF.

This chain uses TRBV9 with TRBJ2-1; 9 nucleotides agree with TRBD1. Per germline, CDR1 SGDLS and CDR2 YYNGEE. The CDR3 spans 15 residues. Losses at the gene ends were 3 bases for V and 1 base for J; bases not matched to a gene: 2. The CDR3 coding sequence is TGTGCCAGCAGCGCCGGGACAGGGTCCTACAATGAGCAGTTCTTC. Translating gives CASSAGTGSYNEQFF.

The chain is built from TRBV7-8 and TRBJ1-1, with 9 positions matching TRBD1. This CDR3 spans 15 amino acids. Germline CDR1 and CDR2: SGHVS and FQNEAQ. The ends lost 4 bases at V and 10 bases at J; junction bases unmatched: 13. The CDR3 nucleotides read TGTGCCAGCAGCTCGCAGGGACAGGGCGGACTGGGAGCTTTCTTT. It yields the protein CASSSQGQGGLGAFF.

V gene TRBV10-2 combines with J gene TRBJ1-2; D uncertain. CDR1 WSHSY and CDR2 SAAADI come from the germline V gene. This CDR3 contains 13 residues. V lost 3 bases and J lost 2, with 7 bases in between. The CDR3 nucleotides are TGCGCCAGCAGTGAAGTGAAGAACTATGGCTACACCTTC. Protein sequence: CASSEVKNYGYTF.

J is TRBJ2-2 and V is TRBV27; D possibly corresponds to TRBD1 (6 bases). This CDR3 contains 14 residues. The V gene lost 5 bases and the J gene lost 2 bases, with 9 bases spanning the gap. Germline CDR1 is MNHEY and CDR2 is SMNVEV (reference sequence). CDR3 amino acids: CASSRDTNTGELFF. The CDR3 coding sequence is TGTGCCAGCAGTCGGGACACAAACACCGGGGAGCTGTTTTTT.

The chain joins TRBV9 to TRBJ2-7; D unresolved. Between the trimmed V and J ends, which lost 0 bases and 3 bases, there was a span of 7 bases. CDR1 is SGDLS, CDR2 YYNGEE, per germline. The CDR3 is 13 amino acids. The CDR3 loop reads CASSVESGYEQYF. The CDR3 DNA reads as TGTGCCAGCAGCGTAGAGTCCGGCTACGAGCAGTACTTC.

The V call is TRBV5-6, the J call TRBJ1-5; weak D call: TRBD1 (5 bases). From germline, CDR1 is SGHDT and CDR2 YYEEEE. This CDR3 contains 18 residues. V was pared by 0 bases and J by 0 bases, with 16 bases between. The CDR3 loop reads CASSLAGTRGNSNQPQHF. CDR3 coding DNA: TGTGCCAGCAGCTTGGCCGGGACCCGGGGAAATAGCAATCAGCCCCAGCATTTT.

V is TRBV30 and J is TRBJ1-1, with D hard to call. CDR3 size: 12 residues. Trimming removed 7 bases at V and 3 bases at J, with 12 bases between. CDR1 is GTSNPN, CDR2 SVGIG, per germline (reference sequence). CDR3 coding DNA: TGTGCCTTCGGGGAGGGCCACACTGAAGCTTTCTTT. Translation gives CAFGEGHTEAFF.